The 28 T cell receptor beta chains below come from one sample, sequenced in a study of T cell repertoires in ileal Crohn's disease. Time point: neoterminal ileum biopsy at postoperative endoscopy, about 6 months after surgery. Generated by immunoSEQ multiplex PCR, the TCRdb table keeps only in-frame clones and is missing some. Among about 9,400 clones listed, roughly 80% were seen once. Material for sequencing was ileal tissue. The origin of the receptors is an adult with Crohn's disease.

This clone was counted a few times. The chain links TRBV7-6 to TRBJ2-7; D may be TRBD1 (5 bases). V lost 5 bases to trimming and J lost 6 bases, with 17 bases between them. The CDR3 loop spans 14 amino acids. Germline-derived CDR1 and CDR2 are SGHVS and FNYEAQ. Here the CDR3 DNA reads TGTGCCAGCAGCGCAGGGATCATAGGTGGCGAGCAGTACTTC. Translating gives CASSAGIIGGEQYF.

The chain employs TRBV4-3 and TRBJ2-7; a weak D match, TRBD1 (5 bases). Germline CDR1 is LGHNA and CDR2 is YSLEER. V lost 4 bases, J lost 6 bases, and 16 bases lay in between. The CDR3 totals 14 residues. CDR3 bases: TGCGCCAGCAGCCCCTCTTTTACAGGTGCCGAGCAGTACTTC. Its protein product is CASSPSFTGAEQYF.

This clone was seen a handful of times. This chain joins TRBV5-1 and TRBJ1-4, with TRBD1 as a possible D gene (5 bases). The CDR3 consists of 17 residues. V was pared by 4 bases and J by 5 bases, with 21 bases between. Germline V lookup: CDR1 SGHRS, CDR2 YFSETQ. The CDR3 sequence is CASSQGGLGSGNEKLFF. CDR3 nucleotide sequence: TGCGCCAGCAGCCAGGGAGGCTTGGGTAGCGGCAATGAAAAACTGTTTTTT.

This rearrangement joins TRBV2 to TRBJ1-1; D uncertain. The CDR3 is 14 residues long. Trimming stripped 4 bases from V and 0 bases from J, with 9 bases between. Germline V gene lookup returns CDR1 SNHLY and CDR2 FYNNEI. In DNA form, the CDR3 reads TGTGCCAGCAGTGGGGCCCTTTTGAACACTGAAGCTTTCTTT. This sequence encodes CASSGALLNTEAFF.

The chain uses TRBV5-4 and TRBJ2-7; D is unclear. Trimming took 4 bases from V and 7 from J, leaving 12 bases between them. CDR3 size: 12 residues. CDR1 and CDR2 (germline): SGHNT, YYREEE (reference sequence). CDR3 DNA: TGTGCCAGCAGCCTAAACTCCCGTGAGCAGTACTTC. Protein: CASSLNSREQYF.

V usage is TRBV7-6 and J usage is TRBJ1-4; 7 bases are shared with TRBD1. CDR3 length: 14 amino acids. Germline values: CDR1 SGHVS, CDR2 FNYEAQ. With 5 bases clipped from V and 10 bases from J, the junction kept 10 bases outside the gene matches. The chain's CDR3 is CASSPGQAQGKLFF. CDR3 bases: TGTGCCAGCAGCCCCGGACAGGCTCAAGGAAAACTGTTTTTT.

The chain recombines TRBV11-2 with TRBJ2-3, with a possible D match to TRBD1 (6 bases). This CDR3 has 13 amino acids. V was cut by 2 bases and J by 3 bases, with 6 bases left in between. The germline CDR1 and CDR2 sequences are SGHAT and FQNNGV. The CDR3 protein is CASSLQGTDTQYF. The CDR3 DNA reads TGTGCCAGCAGCTTACAGGGGACAGATACGCAGTATTTT.

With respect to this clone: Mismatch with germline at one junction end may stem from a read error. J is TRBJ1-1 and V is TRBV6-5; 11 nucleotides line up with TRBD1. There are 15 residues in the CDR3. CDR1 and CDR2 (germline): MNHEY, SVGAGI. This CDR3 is CASSNSGTGGTEAFF. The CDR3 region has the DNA TGTGCCAGCAGTAACTCCGGGACAGGGGGCACTGAAGCTTTCTTT.

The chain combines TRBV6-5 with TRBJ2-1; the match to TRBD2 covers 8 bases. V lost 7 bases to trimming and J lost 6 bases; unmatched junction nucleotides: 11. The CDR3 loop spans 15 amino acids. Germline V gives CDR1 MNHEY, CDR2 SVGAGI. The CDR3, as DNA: TGTGCCAGCACCCTCCAGGTAGCGGGAACCAATGAGCAGTTCTTC. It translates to CASTLQVAGTNEQFF.

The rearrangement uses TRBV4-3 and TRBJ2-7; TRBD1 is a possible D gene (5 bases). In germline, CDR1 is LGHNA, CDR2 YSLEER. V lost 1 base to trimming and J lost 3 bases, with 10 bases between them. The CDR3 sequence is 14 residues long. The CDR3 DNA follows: TGCGCCAGCAGCCAAGTCGCAGGGATCTACGAGCAGTACTTC. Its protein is CASSQVAGIYEQYF.

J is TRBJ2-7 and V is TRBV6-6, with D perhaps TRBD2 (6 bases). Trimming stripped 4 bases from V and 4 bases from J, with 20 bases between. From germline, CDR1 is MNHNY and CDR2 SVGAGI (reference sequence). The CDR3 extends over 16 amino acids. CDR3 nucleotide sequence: TGTGCCAGCAGTTTCACGGACGCGGGGACGTTATACGAGCAGTACTTC. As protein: CASSFTDAGTLYEQYF.

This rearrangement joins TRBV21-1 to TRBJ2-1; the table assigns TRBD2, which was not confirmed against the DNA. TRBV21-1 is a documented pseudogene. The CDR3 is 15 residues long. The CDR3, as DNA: TGTGCCAGCAGCAAAGACCCGGGAGGCGGCAATGAGCAGTTCTTC. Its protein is CASSKDPGGGNEQFF.

CDR3 sequence reads: CASSPSGDRFFYNSPLHF. The CDR3 nucleotides read TGTGCCAGCAGCCCGAGCGGGGACAGGTTCTTCTATAATTCACCCCTCCACTTT. The V and J genes are TRBV9 and TRBJ1-6; 8 nucleotides align to TRBD1. With V trimmed by 4 bases and J by 3 bases, 12 bases remained unmatched. The CDR3 length is 18 residues. Per germline, CDR1 SGDLS and CDR2 YYNGEE.

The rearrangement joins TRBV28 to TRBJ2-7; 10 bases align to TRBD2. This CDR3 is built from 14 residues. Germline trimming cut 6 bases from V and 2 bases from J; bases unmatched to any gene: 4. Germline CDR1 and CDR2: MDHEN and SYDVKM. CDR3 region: CASRLAGRAYEQYF. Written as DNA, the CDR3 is TGTGCCAGCAGACTAGCGGGGCGAGCCTACGAGCAGTACTTC.

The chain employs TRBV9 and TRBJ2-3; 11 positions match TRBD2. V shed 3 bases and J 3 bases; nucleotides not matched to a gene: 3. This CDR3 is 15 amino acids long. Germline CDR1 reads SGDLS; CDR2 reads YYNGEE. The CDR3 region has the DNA TGTGCCAGCAGCGAAACTAGCGGGAGAACAGATACGCAGTATTTT. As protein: CASSETSGRTDTQYF.

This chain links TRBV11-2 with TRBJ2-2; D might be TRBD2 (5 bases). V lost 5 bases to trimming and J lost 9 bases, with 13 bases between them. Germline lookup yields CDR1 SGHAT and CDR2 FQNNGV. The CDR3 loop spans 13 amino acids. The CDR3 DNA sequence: TGTGCCAGCAGCCTCGTGGGAGACCGGGAGCTGTTTTTT. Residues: CASSLVGDRELFF.

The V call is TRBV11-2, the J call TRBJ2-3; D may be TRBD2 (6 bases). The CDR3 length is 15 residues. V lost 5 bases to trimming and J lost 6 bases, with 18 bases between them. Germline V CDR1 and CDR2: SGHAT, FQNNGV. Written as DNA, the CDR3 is TGTGCCAGCAGCCCGTCTCTAGCGCAAACGGATACGCAGTATTTT. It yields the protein CASSPSLAQTDTQYF.

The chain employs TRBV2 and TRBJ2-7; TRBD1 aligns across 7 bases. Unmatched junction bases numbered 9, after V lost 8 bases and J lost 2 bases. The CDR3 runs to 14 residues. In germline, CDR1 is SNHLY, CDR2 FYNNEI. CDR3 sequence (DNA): TGTGCCAGCTCAATCGGGACAGAAACCTACGAGCAGTACTTC. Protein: CASSIGTETYEQYF.

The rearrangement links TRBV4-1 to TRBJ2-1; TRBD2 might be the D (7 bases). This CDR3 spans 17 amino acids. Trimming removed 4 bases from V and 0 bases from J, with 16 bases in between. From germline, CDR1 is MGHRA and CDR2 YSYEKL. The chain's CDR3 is CASSRQGTIYSYNEQFF. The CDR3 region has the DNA TGCGCCAGCAGCCGCCAGGGGACTATCTACTCCTACAATGAGCAGTTCTTC.

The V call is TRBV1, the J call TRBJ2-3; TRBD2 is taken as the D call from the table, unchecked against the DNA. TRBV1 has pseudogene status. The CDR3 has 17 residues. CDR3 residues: CTSSPGGLAGPTDTQYF. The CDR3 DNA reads TGCACCAGCAGCCCCGGGGGACTAGCGGGGCCCACAGATACGCAGTATTTT.

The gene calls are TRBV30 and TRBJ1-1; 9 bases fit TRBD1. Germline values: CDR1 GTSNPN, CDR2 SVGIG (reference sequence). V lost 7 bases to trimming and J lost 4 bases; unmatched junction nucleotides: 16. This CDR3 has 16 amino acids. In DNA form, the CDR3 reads TGTGCCTCTATACAGGGGGCACTTCAAGGGGTCACTGAAGCTTTCTTT. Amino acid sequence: CASIQGALQGVTEAFF.

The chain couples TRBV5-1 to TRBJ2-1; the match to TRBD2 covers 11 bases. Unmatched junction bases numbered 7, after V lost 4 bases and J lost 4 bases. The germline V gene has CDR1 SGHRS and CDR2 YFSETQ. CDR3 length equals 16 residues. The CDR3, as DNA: TGCGCCAGCAGCAACGGAGGGACTAGCGGATACAATGAGCAGTTCTTC. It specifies CASSNGGTSGYNEQFF. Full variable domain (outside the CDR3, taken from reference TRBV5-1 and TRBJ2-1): KAGVTQTPRYLIKTRGQQVTLSCSPISGHRSVSWYQQTPGQGLQFLFEYFSETQRNKGNFPGRFSGRQFSNSRSEMNVSTLELGDSALYLCASSNGGTSGYNEQFFGPGTRLTVL.

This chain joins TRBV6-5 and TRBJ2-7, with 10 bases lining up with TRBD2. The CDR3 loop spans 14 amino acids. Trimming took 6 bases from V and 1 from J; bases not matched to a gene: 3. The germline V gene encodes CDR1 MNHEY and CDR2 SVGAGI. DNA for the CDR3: TGTGCCAGCAGACTGACTAGCGGGTCCTACGAGCAGTACTTC. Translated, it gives CASRLTSGSYEQYF.

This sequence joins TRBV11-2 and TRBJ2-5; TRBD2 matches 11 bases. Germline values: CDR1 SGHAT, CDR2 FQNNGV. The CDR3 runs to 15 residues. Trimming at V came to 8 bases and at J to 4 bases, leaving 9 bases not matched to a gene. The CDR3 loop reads CASAPRTSGGETQYF. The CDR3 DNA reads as TGTGCCAGCGCCCCCCGAACTAGCGGGGGAGAGACCCAGTACTTC. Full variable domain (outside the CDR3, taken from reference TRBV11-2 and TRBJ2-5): EAGVAQSPRYKIIEKRQSVAFWCNPISGHATLYWYQQILGQGPKLLIQFQNNGVVDDSQLPKDRFSAERLKGVDSTLKIQPAKLEDSAVYLCASAPRTSGGETQYFGPGTRLLVL.

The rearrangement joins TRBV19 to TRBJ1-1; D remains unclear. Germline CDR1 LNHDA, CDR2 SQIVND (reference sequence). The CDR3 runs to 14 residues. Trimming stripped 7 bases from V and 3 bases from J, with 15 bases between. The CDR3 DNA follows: TGTGCCAGTACCGACCCTGGGAGATACACTGAAGCTTTCTTT. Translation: CASTDPGRYTEAFF.

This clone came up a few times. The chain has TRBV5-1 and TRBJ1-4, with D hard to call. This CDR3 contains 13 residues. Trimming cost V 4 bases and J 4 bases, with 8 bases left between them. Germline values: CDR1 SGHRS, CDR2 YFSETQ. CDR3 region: CASSRELNEKLFF. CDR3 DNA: TGCGCCAGCAGCCGGGAGCTTAATGAAAAACTGTTTTTT.

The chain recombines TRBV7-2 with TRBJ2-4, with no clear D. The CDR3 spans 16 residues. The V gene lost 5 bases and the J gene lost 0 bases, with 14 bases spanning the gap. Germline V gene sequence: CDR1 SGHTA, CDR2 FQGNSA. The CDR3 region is CASSLSPRLAKNIQYF. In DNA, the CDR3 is TGTGCCAGCAGCCTAAGCCCTAGGTTAGCCAAAAACATTCAGTACTTC.

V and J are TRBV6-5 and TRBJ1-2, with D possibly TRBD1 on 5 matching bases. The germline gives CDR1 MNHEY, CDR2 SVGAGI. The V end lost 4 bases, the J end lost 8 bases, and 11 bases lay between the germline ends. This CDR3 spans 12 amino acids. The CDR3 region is CASSFQGTGYTF. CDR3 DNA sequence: TGTGCCAGCAGTTTCCAGGGCACCGGCTACACCTTC.